The entry below gives a single T cell receptor (beta chain) sequence along with its context. Between the trimmed V and J ends, which lost 5 bases and 1 base, there was a span of 14 bases. This CDR3 is built from 15 residues. Germline V lookup: CDR1 MNHEY, CDR2 SVGAGI. The sample belongs to a study of blood T cell repertoires in COVID-19. About the research overall: There were acute and convalescent COVID-19 samples, and they came from the United States, Italy and Spain. The cDNA or gDNA used as material had been derived from T cells, B-cell-depleted T cells, or PBMCs.

Authors' data handling: Amplifying reference gene primers gave estimates of nucleated cell counts. Measured with immunoSEQ multiplex PCR; TCRdb has only the in-frame clones, and not every one. The D gene and trimming were derived from the DNA, and the V and J assignments and clone size from that table. The sample has tens of thousands of clones, 80% to 90% seen once. The clonotype comes from a man in his 70s with acute or convalescent COVID-19. The sample was peripheral blood. The V and J genes are TRBV6-5 and TRBJ2-5, with D perhaps TRBD1 (5 bases). The CDR3 here is CASSNLDRVQETQYF. In DNA, the CDR3 is TGTGCCAGCAGTAACCTAGACAGAGTCCAAGAGACCCAGTACTTC.